The following is a T cell receptor (beta chain) sequence with its context. This record comes from a study of technical replicates of blood from several donors. Profiled with immunoSEQ multiplex PCR; TCRdb holds only in-frame clones, not every one. The sample records approximately 81,000 clones, 90% to 96% being singletons. This CDR3 contains 14 residues. Losses at the gene ends were 7 bases for V and 10 bases for J; bases not matched to a gene: 13. Looked up from germline, CDR1 is LNHDA and CDR2 is SQIVND (reference sequence). The chain links TRBV19 to TRBJ2-1, with TRBD2 matching over 7 bases. The clonotype originates from a human donor in good health. Sequenced input: T cells isolated from PBMCs. The CDR3 region is CASNPSGILGEQFF. In DNA form, the CDR3 reads TGTGCCAGTAACCCTAGCGGCATCCTGGGGGAGCAGTTCTTC.